The 32 T cell receptor beta chains reported below all come from one sample, sequenced in a study of blood T cell repertoires in COVID-19. Profiled with immunoSEQ multiplex PCR; TCRdb holds only in-frame clones, not every one. The repertoire includes a few hundred thousand clones, roughly 90% of them detected once, and roughly 2.9% sits in the top ten. Sequencing was performed on PBMCs or T cells enriched from blood (not recorded which). The receptors come from a woman aged 50 to 60 who had been exposed to COVID-19.

The J gene is TRBJ1-1, the V gene TRBV29-1; no clear D. Germline loops: CDR1 SQVTM, CDR2 ANQGSEA. The CDR3 contains 12 residues. In DNA, the CDR3 is TGCAGTACGACAAACACCGGGAATGAAGCTTTCTTT. Amino acid sequence: CSTTNTGNEAFF.

The chain joins TRBV28 to TRBJ2-3, with 10 positions matching TRBD2. V was clipped by 4 bases and J by 4 bases; unmatched bases: 17. Germline CDR1 and CDR2: MDHEN and SYDVKM. The CDR3 sequence is 19 residues long. The CDR3 DNA follows: TGTGCCAGCAGTTCTCCACTAGCGGGGTCCCCTCAGACCCCAGATACGCAGTATTTT. As protein: CASSSPLAGSPQTPDTQYF.

The rearrangement links TRBV28 to TRBJ2-6; D may be TRBD2 (7 bases). CDR3 length equals 17 residues. V lost 6 bases and J lost 2, with 17 bases in between. Germline V CDR1 and CDR2: MDHEN, SYDVKM. The CDR3: CASRRRGGSPGANVLTF. In DNA form, the CDR3 reads TGTGCCAGCAGAAGAAGGGGGGGCAGCCCTGGGGCCAACGTCCTGACTTTC.

This sequence joins TRBV6-5 and TRBJ2-5, with D maybe TRBD2 (6 bases). The ends were cut back, 4 bases at V and 5 bases at J, with 14 bases in the middle. CDR3 length: 14 amino acids. Germline-derived CDR1 and CDR2 are MNHEY and SVGAGI. CDR3 coding DNA: TGTGCCAGCAGTTTCGAAATGGGGAGGGAGACCCAGTACTTC. Translation gives CASSFEMGRETQYF.

The chain is built from TRBV3-1 (or the pseudogene TRBV3-2) and TRBJ2-2, with D possibly matching TRBD1 (6 bases). Trimming took off 5 bases at V and 2 bases at J, with 15 bases between the two ends. Germline CDR1 reads LGHDT; CDR2 reads YNNKEL (reference sequence). This CDR3 is built from 16 residues. CDR3: CASSDTLTGNTGELFF. Here the CDR3 DNA reads TGTGCCAGCAGCGACACCCTGACAGGAAACACCGGGGAGCTGTTTTTT.

The count of this clone is one. The chain carries TRBV7-8 and TRBJ1-4; D gene ambiguous. This CDR3 has 15 amino acids. Germline values: CDR1 SGHVS, CDR2 FQNEAQ. Trimming left V 5 bases short and J 5 bases short, with 15 bases between. Here the CDR3 reads CASSDSPNGNEKLFF. The CDR3 DNA reads TGTGCCAGCAGCGATAGCCCGAACGGGAATGAAAAACTGTTTTTT.

The genes are TRBV4-2 and TRBJ1-1; perhaps TRBD1 as D (6 bases). The CDR3 extends over 18 amino acids. V gave up 0 bases and J gave up 4 bases, with 21 bases separating them. Germline V gene data show CDR1 as LGHNA and CDR2 as YNFKEQ. The CDR3 reads CASSQDKGRGVGTTEAFF. The DNA of the CDR3 is TGTGCCAGCAGCCAAGATAAAGGCAGGGGTGTGGGAACCACTGAAGCTTTCTTT.

This sequence joins TRBV6-1 and TRBJ1-1; D is undetermined. Per the germline V gene, CDR1 is MNHNS and CDR2 is SASEGT. This CDR3 has 15 amino acids. Deletions cut 3 bases from V and 4 bases from J, with 15 bases between. The CDR3 reads CASSEGKFGITEAFF. Written as DNA, the CDR3 is TGTGCCAGCAGTGAGGGGAAATTCGGGATCACTGAAGCTTTCTTT.

This chain uses TRBV29-1 with TRBJ1-6; D may be TRBD1 (6 bases). Germline loops: CDR1 SQVTM, CDR2 ANQGSEA. V gave up 1 base and J gave up 5 bases, with 15 bases separating them. The CDR3 is made up of 16 amino acids. DNA for the CDR3: TGCAGCGTTGAAGCCCACAGGGATCAACATAATTCACCCCTCCACTTT. Translating gives CSVEAHRDQHNSPLHF.

This clone has a count of ten or more. CDR3 in amino acids: CSVVYYLATDTQYF. The CDR3 nucleotides are TGCAGCGTGGTCTATTACCTAGCTACAGATACGCAGTATTTT. The chain joins TRBV29-1 to TRBJ2-3; TRBD2 is a possible D gene (5 bases). Per the germline V gene, CDR1 is SQVTM and CDR2 is ANQGSEA. The CDR3 loop spans 14 amino acids. The V end lost 6 bases, the J end lost 3 bases, and 16 bases lay between the germline ends.

Concerning this clone itself: At the DNA level, this CDR3 is encoded by other sequences in the same sample as well. The rearrangement links TRBV9 to TRBJ1-5; D might be TRBD1 (5 bases). The CDR3 has 14 residues. V lost 2 bases and J 3 bases, leaving 9 bases between the germline ends. Germline V lookup: CDR1 SGDLS, CDR2 YYNGEE. The CDR3, as DNA: TGTGCCAGCAGCGTTGATGGGGCCAATCAGCCCCAGCATTTT. It yields the protein CASSVDGANQPQHF.

The CDR3 bases are TGTGCCAGCAGTTACTCGCCTGGCAGGGTCTACGAGCAGTACTTC. Amino acids: CASSYSPGRVYEQYF. The J gene is TRBJ2-7, the V gene TRBV6-5; perhaps TRBD1 as D (5 bases). Trimming stripped 0 bases from V and 3 bases from J, with 12 bases between. The V gene's germline CDR1 is MNHEY and CDR2 SVGAGI. CDR3 length: 15 amino acids.

This clone turned up a few times. The chain has TRBV5-1 and TRBJ2-2; weak D call: TRBD2 (5 bases). The CDR3 runs to 13 residues. Trimming cost V 1 base and J 6 bases, with 7 bases left between them. CDR1 and CDR2 from the germline V gene are SGHRS and YFSETQ. CDR3 nucleotides: TGCGCCAGCAGCTTGATAGCGCCCGGGGAGCTGTTTTTT. The encoded protein is CASSLIAPGELFF.

The J gene is TRBJ1-4, the V gene TRBV6-5; 8 bases map to TRBD1. The CDR3 is made up of 12 amino acids. CDR1 and CDR2 from the germline V gene are MNHEY and SVGAGI. V dropped 6 bases and J dropped 8; count of bases not matched to a gene: 2. The CDR3 sequence is CASSTGGEKLFF. The CDR3 DNA sequence: TGTGCCAGCAGCACAGGGGGAGAAAAACTGTTTTTT.

The chain couples TRBV10-1 to TRBJ1-5, with TRBD1 matching over 9 bases. Losses at the gene ends were 4 bases for V and 5 bases for J; bases not matched to a gene: 9. Germline lookup yields CDR1 WNHNN and CDR2 SYGVQD (reference sequence). This CDR3 is 16 amino acids long. In DNA form, the CDR3 reads TGCGCCAGCAGTGGGGTGGGACAGGGACGCTATCAGCCCCAGCATTTT. The encoded protein is CASSGVGQGRYQPQHF.

The V and J genes are TRBV4-1 and TRBJ2-1, with 10 bases that match TRBD1. J gave up 10 bases and V 0 bases, and 12 bases lay outside the gene matches. CDR3 length equals 17 residues. The V gene's germline CDR1 is MGHRA and CDR2 YSYEKL. In DNA form, the CDR3 reads TGCGCCAGCAGCCAAGATGGGAGGGACAGGGGACAGTACGAGCAGTTCTTC. Amino acids: CASSQDGRDRGQYEQFF.

This clone was seen a handful of times. This chain uses TRBV28 with TRBJ1-3, with 11 nucleotides matching TRBD1. The length of the CDR3 is 16 residues. The germline gives CDR1 MDHEN, CDR2 SYDVKM. Trimming removed 4 bases from V and 4 bases from J; junction bases left unmatched: 6. The CDR3 protein is CASSSPGQGAGNTIYF. CDR3 DNA: TGTGCCAGCAGTTCGCCTGGACAGGGGGCGGGAAACACCATATATTTT.

This chain connects TRBV28 to TRBJ1-1; the D gene is possibly TRBD1 (6 bases). CDR3 length: 15 residues. Germline V gene sequence: CDR1 MDHEN, CDR2 SYDVKM. Trimming left V 7 bases short and J 2 bases short, with 17 bases between. CDR3 bases: TGTGCCAGCAACTCAGTCAGGGGAGCAAACACTGAAGCTTTCTTT. Residues: CASNSVRGANTEAFF. Full variable domain (missing parts from reference TRBV28 and TRBJ1-1): DVKVTQSSRYLVKRTGEKVFLECVQDMDHENMFWYRQDPGLGLRLIYFSYDVKMKEKGDIPEGYSVSREKKERFSLILESASTNQTSMYLCASNSVRGANTEAFFGQGTRLTVV.

Remarks on this clone: The same CDR3 also results from other DNA sequences found in this sample. The rearrangement joins TRBV11-2 to TRBJ1-1; D unclear. The CDR3 spans 13 residues. Germline CDR1 SGHAT, CDR2 FQNNGV. V gave up 5 bases and J gave up 1 base, with 8 bases separating them. The CDR3 bases are TGTGCCAGCAGCATCCGGGAGAACACTGAAGCTTTCTTT. It translates to CASSIRENTEAFF.

The sample holds a few counts of this clone. V and J are TRBV4-1 and TRBJ2-2, with D perhaps TRBD2 (5 bases). This CDR3 spans 16 amino acids. V lost 1 base and J 2 bases, leaving 11 bases between the germline ends. From germline, CDR1 is MGHRA and CDR2 YSYEKL. CDR3 DNA: TGCGCCAGCAGCCAAGTAGGGCGGGCCAACACCGGGGAGCTGTTTTTT. It is translated as CASSQVGRANTGELFF.

The chain couples TRBV7-2 to TRBJ2-1, with a possible D match to TRBD1 (5 bases). The V and J ends lost 2 bases and 7 bases respectively, with 9 bases between them. The CDR3 totals 13 residues. The germline gives CDR1 SGHTA, CDR2 FQGNSA. CDR3 nucleotide sequence: TGTGCCAGCAGCTTACAGGGTTGGAATGAGCAGTTCTTC. Its protein is CASSLQGWNEQFF.

The chain joins TRBV30 to TRBJ2-7; weak D call: TRBD2 (7 bases). Germline V gene sequence: CDR1 GTSNPN, CDR2 SVGIG (reference sequence). Trimming left V 0 bases short and J 6 bases short, with 21 bases between. The CDR3 covers 16 residues. The CDR3 coding sequence is TGTGCCTGGAGTGTACCTGGGGGGGCAAAGAGGAGCGAGCAGTACTTC. It specifies CAWSVPGGAKRSEQYF.

The chain links TRBV30 to TRBJ1-2; 7 bases map to TRBD1. Germline loops: CDR1 GTSNPN, CDR2 SVGIG (reference sequence). The ends lost 4 bases at V and 6 bases at J; junction bases unmatched: 5. CDR3 size: 12 residues. CDR3 sequence: CAWTRQGDGYTF. In DNA, the CDR3 is TGTGCCTGGACCCGGCAGGGGGATGGCTACACCTTC. The full variable domain, completed using reference TRBV30 and TRBJ1-2, is SQTIHQWPATLVQPVGSPLSLECTVEGTSNPNLYWYRQAAGRGLQLLFYSVGIGQISSEVPQNLSASRPQDRQFILSSKKLLLSDSGFYLCAWTRQGDGYTFGSGTRLTVV.

The gene calls are TRBV19 and TRBJ1-2; the match to TRBD1 covers 7 bases. CDR1 and CDR2 (germline): LNHDA, SQIVND (reference sequence). This CDR3 spans 15 amino acids. V trimming: 4 bases; J trimming: 4 bases; junction bases outside the gene matches: 9. The CDR3 spells CASSTLTGTVYGYTF. Here the CDR3 DNA reads TGTGCCAGTAGTACCCTTACCGGGACAGTCTATGGCTACACCTTC. Full variable domain (rest looked up from reference TRBV19 and TRBJ1-2): DGGITQSPKYLFRKEGQNVTLSCEQNLNHDAMYWYRQDPGQGLRLIYYSQIVNDFQKGDIAEGYSVSREKKESFPLTVTSAQKNPTAFYLCASSTLTGTVYGYTFGSGTRLTVV.

This chain links TRBV7-6 with TRBJ2-3; 12 bases are shared with TRBD1. Looked up from germline, CDR1 is SGHVS and CDR2 is FNYEAQ. The CDR3 sequence is 17 residues long. V lost 1 base to trimming and J lost 4 bases; unmatched junction nucleotides: 6. The CDR3 nucleotides read TGTGCCAGCAGCTTAGAGGTGGGACAGGGGGCATCAGATACGCAGTATTTT. Protein product: CASSLEVGQGASDTQYF.

The rearrangement uses TRBV19 and TRBJ1-5; D is ambiguous. The CDR3 extends over 16 amino acids. Germline lookup yields CDR1 LNHDA and CDR2 SQIVND (reference sequence). V was clipped by 5 bases and J by 0 bases, with 14 bases between them. CDR3 in DNA: TGTGCCAGTAGTCAGGTCAGCCTTAATAGCAATCAGCCCCAGCATTTT. Its protein product is CASSQVSLNSNQPQHF.

The rearrangement joins TRBV5-1 to TRBJ2-5; 7 nucleotides align to TRBD1. The CDR3 length is 15 residues. With 0 bases clipped from V and 1 base from J, the junction kept 3 bases outside the gene matches. CDR1 SGHRS and CDR2 YFSETQ come from the germline V gene. This CDR3 reads CASSLDGTAQETQYF. CDR3 coding DNA: TGCGCCAGCAGCTTGGACGGGACAGCCCAAGAGACCCAGTACTTC.

The chain is built from TRBV12-3 or TRBV12-4 and TRBJ2-1; D is perhaps TRBD2 (6 bases). The CDR3 is 13 residues long. Trimming took off 5 bases at V and 10 bases at J, with 15 bases between the two ends. CDR3 amino acids: CASSPGTGGEQFF. CDR3 nucleotides: TGTGCCAGCAGTCCCGGGACTGGCGGAGAGCAGTTCTTC.

This chain uses TRBV28 with TRBJ1-5; 12 bases map to TRBD1. After removal of 5 bases from V and 6 bases from J, the junction contained 14 bases not matched to a gene. CDR1 is MDHEN, CDR2 SYDVKM, per germline. The length of the CDR3 is 18 residues. CDR3 nucleotide sequence: TGTGCCAGCAGTCGGGACAGGGGGCCATTCCTTGTCGGTCAGCCCCAGCATTTT. The encoded protein is CASSRDRGPFLVGQPQHF. The full variable domain, rest sourced from reference TRBV28 and TRBJ1-5, is DVKVTQSSRYLVKRTGEKVFLECVQDMDHENMFWYRQDPGLGLRLIYFSYDVKMKEKGDIPEGYSVSREKKERFSLILESASTNQTSMYLCASSRDRGPFLVGQPQHFGDGTRLSIL.

The chain carries TRBV25-1 and TRBJ2-2; no clear D gene. Trimming shortened V by 8 bases and J by 8 bases, and 6 bases separated the two germline ends. This CDR3 contains 10 residues. The germline CDR1 and CDR2 sequences are MGHDK and SYGVNS. CDR3 in amino acids: CASCPGELFF. In DNA form, the CDR3 reads TGTGCCAGCTGTCCAGGGGAGCTGTTTTTT. The full variable domain, its missing parts supplied by reference TRBV25-1 and TRBJ2-2, is EADIYQTPRYLVIGTGKKITLECSQTMGHDKMYWYQQDPGMELHLIHYSYGVNSTEKGDLSSESTVSRIRTEHFPLTLESARPSHTSQYLCASCPGELFFGEGSRLTVL.

This clone was found once. V and J are TRBV9 and TRBJ2-7; D perhaps matches TRBD2 (5 bases). V was trimmed by 1 base and J by 2 bases, leaving 13 bases between them. The CDR3 sequence is 15 residues long. CDR1 is SGDLS and CDR2 is YYNGEE in the germline V gene. The DNA of the CDR3 is TGTGCCAGCAGCGTAAGCGCTAGCTCGCCCTACGAGCAGTACTTC. As protein: CASSVSASSPYEQYF.

The count of this clone is one. This chain links TRBV3-1 (or the pseudogene TRBV3-2) with TRBJ1-2; TRBD1 agrees at 8 bases. CDR1 and CDR2 (germline): LGHDT, YNNKEL (reference sequence). The V gene end was trimmed by 2 bases and the J gene end by 4 bases; junction bases not matched to a gene: 6. This CDR3 is built from 15 residues. Here the CDR3 reads CASSQRDRPFYGYTF. DNA of the CDR3: TGTGCCAGCAGCCAACGGGACAGGCCCTTCTATGGCTACACCTTC.